Included here is one T cell receptor (beta chain) sequence, with context. These data are taken from a study of cytomegalovirus exposure and HLA in healthy donors. Trimming cost V 5 bases and J 2 bases; bases outside gene matches: 3. CDR1 ENHRY and CDR2 SYGVKD come from the germline V gene. The CDR3 totals 14 residues. With 60 Vbeta and 13 Jbeta primers, the PCR was carried out. TCRdb's copy holds only in-frame clones and misses some; the assay was immunoSEQ multiplex PCR. There are about 92,000 clones in the sample; 60% to 80% occur only once, and around 7.3% lies in the top ten. The chain uses TRBV10-3 and TRBJ2-7; 10 nucleotides agree with TRBD1. The TCR originated in a man aged 50 to 59 in good health and CMV-seropositive. The sample consisted of PBMCs. The CDR3 region is CAISLTGGPYEQYF. CDR3 in DNA: TGTGCCATCAGTCTGACAGGGGGCCCCTACGAGCAGTACTTC.